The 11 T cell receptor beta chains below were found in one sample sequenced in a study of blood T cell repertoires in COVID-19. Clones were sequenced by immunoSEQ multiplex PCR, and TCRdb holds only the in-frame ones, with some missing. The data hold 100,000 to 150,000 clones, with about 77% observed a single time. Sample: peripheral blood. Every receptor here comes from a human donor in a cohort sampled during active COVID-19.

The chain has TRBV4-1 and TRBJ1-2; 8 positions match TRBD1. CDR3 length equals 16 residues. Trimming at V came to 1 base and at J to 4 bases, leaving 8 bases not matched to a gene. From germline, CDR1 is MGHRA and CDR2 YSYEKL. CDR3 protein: CASSQVWITGGYGYTF. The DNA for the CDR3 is TGCGCCAGCAGCCAAGTATGGATCACAGGGGGCTATGGCTACACCTTC.

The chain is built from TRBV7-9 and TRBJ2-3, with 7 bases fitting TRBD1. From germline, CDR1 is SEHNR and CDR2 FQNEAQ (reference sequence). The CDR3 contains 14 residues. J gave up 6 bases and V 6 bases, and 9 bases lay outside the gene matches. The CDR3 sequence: CASSSGGRWDTQYF. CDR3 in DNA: TGTGCCAGCAGTTCAGGGGGAAGGTGGGATACGCAGTATTTT.

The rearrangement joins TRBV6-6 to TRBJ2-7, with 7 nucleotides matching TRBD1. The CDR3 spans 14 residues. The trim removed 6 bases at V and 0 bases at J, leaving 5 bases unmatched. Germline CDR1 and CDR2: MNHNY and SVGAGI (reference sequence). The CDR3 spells CASSPGTASYEQYF. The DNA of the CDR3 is TGTGCCAGCAGCCCCGGGACAGCCTCCTACGAGCAGTACTTC.

The CDR3 is CASSRSSVQETQYF. DNA of the CDR3: TGTGCCAGCAGCCGTTCTAGCGTACAAGAGACCCAGTACTTC. V usage is TRBV6-2 or TRBV6-3 and J usage is TRBJ2-5, with D maybe TRBD2 (6 bases). Germline loops: CDR1 MNHEY, CDR2 SVGEGT. Trimming cost V 6 bases and J 2 bases, with 13 bases left between them. The CDR3 is 14 residues long.

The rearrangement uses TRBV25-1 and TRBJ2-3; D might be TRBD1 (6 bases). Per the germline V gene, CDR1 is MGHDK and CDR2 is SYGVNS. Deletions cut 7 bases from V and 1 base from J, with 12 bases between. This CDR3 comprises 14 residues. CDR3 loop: CASMEAGGTDTQYF. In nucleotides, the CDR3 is TGTGCCAGCATGGAAGCAGGGGGCACAGATACGCAGTATTTT. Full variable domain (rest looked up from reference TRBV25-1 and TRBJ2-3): EADIYQTPRYLVIGTGKKITLECSQTMGHDKMYWYQQDPGMELHLIHYSYGVNSTEKGDLSSESTVSRIRTEHFPLTLESARPSHTSQYLCASMEAGGTDTQYFGPGTRLTVL.

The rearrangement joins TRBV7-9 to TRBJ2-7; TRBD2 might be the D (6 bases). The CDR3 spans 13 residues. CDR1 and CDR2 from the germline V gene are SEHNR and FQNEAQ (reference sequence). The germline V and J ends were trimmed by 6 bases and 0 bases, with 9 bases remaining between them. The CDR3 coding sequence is TGTGCCAGCAGAACGGGAGACTCCTACGAGCAGTACTTC. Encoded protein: CASRTGDSYEQYF.

For the CDR3, the DNA is TGCAGCGTTGAGCTGAACACAAACTATGGCTACACCTTC. This sequence encodes CSVELNTNYGYTF. V usage is TRBV29-1 and J usage is TRBJ1-2; D is unclear. The V and J ends lost 3 bases and 2 bases respectively, with 10 bases between them. Germline V lookup: CDR1 SQVTM, CDR2 ANQGSEA. CDR3 length equals 13 residues.

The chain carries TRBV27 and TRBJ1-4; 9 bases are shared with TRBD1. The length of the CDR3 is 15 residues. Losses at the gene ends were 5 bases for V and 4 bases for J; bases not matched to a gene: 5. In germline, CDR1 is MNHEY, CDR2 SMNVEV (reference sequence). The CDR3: CASSLLGQGNEKLFF. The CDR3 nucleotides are TGTGCCAGCAGTCTACTGGGACAGGGTAATGAAAAACTGTTTTTT.

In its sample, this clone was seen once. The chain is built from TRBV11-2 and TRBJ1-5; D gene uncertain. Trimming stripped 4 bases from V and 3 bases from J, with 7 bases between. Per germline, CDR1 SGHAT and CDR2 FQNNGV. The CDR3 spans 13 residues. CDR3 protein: CASSWGANQPQHF. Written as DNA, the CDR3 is TGTGCCAGCAGCTGGGGAGCCAATCAGCCCCAGCATTTT.

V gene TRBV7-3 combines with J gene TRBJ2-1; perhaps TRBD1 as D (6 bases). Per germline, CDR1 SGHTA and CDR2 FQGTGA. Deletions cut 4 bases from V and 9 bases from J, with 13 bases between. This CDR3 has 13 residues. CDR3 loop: CASSSSTGSEQFF. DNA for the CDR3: TGTGCCAGCAGCTCCTCAACAGGGTCTGAGCAGTTCTTC.

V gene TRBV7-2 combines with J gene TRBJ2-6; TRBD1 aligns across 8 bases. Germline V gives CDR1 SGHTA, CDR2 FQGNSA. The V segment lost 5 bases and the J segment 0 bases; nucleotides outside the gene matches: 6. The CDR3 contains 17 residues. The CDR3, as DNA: TGTGCCAGCAGCCCTGGGACAGGCGTCTCTGGGGCCAACGTCCTGACTTTC. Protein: CASSPGTGVSGANVLTF. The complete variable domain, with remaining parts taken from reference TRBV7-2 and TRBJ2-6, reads GAGVSQSPSNKVTEKGKDVELRCDPISGHTALYWYRQSLGQGLEFLIYFQGNSAPDKSGLPSDRFSAERTGGSVSTLTIQRTQQEDSAVYLCASSPGTGVSGANVLTFGAGSRLTVL.